The present T cell receptor (beta chain) was sequenced within a study of blood T cells in healthy people across ages. This clonotype was counted at least ten times. PCR was performed a second time for roughly 7 to 12 cycles using a sample-barcoded 5' primer and a J-beta primer mix. One entry per CDR3 protein, called by TCRdb with MiXCR from the 5' RACE reads. Altogether around 670,000 distinct CDR3 sequences are present, approximately 30% being singletons, with the ten largest covering 15% to 17%. This CDR3 has 14 amino acids. V lost 4 bases and J lost 4, with 14 bases in between. In germline, CDR1 is SQVTM, CDR2 ANQGSEA. At least 6.5 million PBMCs were isolated per sample.

The chain combines TRBV29-1 with TRBJ2-1; D remains ambiguous. The sequenced material came from blood. The sequence was collected from an elderly woman in good health. The CDR3 reads CSVVTAGDYNEQFF. DNA for the CDR3: TGCAGCGTTGTAACGGCAGGTGATTACAATGAGCAGTTCTTC.